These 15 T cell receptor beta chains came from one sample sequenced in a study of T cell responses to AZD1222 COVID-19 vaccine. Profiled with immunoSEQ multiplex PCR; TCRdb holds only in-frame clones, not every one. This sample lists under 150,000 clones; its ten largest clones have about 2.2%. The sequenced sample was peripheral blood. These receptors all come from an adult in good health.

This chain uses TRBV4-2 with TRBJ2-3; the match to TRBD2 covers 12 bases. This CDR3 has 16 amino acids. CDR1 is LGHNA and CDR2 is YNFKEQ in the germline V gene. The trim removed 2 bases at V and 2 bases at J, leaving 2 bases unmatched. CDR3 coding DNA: TGTGCCAGCAGCCAAAGACTAGCGGGGGACACAGATACGCAGTATTTT. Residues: CASSQRLAGDTDTQYF.

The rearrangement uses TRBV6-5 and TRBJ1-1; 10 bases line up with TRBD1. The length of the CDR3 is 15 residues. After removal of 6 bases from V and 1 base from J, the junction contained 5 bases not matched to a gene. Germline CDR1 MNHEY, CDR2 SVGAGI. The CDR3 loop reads CASRRRQGANTEAFF. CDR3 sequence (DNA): TGTGCCAGCAGACGACGACAGGGGGCGAACACTGAAGCTTTCTTT.

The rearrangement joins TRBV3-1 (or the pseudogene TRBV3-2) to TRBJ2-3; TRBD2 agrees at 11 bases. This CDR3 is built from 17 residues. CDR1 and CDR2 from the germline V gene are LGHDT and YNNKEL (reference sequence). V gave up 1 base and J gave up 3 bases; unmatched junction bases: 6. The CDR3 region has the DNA TGTGCCAGCAGCCAAGGGGTAGCGGGGGGGATTACAGATACGCAGTATTTT. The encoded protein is CASSQGVAGGITDTQYF.

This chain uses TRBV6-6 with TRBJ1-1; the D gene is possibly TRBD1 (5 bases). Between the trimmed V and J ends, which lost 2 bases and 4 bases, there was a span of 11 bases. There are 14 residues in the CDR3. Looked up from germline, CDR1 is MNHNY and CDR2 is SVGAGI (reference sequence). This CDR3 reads CASSYVQDLTEAFF. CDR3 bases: TGTGCCAGCAGTTACGTACAGGACCTCACTGAAGCTTTCTTT.

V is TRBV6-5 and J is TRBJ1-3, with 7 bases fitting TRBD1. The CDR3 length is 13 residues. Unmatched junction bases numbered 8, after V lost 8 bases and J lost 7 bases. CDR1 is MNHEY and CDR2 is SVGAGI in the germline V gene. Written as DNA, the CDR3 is TGTGCCAGCCACAGGGGCCGTGGGAACACCATATATTTT. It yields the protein CASHRGRGNTIYF.

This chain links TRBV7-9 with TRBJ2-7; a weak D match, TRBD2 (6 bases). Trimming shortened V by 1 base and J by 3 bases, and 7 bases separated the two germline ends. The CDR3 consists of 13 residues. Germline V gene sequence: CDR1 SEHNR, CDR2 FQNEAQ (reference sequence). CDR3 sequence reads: CASSLVGGYEQYF. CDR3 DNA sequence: TGTGCCAGCAGCTTAGTGGGGGGCTACGAGCAGTACTTC.

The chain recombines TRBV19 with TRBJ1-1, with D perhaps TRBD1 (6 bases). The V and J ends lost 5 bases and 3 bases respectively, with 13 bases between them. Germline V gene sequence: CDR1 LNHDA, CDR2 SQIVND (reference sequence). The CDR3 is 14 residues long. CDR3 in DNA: TGTGCCAGTAGTTTGACAGGTCGCCACACTGAAGCTTTCTTT. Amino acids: CASSLTGRHTEAFF.

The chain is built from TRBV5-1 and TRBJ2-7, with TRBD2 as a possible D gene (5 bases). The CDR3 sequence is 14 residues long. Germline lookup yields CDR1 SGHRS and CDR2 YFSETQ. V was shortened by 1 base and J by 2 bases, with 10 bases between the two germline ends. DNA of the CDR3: TGCGCCAGCAGCTTGCTCCCGGGAACCTACGAGCAGTACTTC. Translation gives CASSLLPGTYEQYF.

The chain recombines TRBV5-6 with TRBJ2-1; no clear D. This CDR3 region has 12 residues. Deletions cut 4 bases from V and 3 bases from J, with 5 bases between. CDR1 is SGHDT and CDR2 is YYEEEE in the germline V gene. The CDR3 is CASSHLYNEQFF. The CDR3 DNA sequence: TGTGCCAGCAGCCACCTCTACAATGAGCAGTTCTTC.

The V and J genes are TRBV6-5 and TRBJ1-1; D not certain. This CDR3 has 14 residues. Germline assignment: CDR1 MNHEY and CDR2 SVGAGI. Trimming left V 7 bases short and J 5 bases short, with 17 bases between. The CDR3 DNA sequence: TGTGCCAGCACCCCCGTGCAGGTTGGGACTGAAGCTTTCTTT. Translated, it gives CASTPVQVGTEAFF.

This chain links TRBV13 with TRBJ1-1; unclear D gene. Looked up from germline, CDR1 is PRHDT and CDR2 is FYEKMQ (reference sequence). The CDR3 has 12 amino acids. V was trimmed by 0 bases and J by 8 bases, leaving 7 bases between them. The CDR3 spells CASSLGPYEAFF. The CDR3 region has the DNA TGTGCCAGCAGCTTAGGGCCTTACGAAGCTTTCTTT. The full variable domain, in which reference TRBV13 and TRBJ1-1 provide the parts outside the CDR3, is AAGVIQSPRHLIKEKRETATLKCYPIPRHDTVYWYQQGPGQDPQFLISFYEKMQSDKGSIPDRFSAQQFSDYHSELNMSSLELGDSALYFCASSLGPYEAFFGQGTRLTVV.

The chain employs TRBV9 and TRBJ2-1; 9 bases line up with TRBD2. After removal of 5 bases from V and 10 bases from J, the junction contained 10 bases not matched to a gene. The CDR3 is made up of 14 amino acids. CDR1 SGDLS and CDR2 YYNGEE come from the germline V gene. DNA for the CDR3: TGTGCCAGCAGATCGAGTAGCGGGGGTGGGGAGCAGTTCTTC. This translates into CASRSSSGGGEQFF.

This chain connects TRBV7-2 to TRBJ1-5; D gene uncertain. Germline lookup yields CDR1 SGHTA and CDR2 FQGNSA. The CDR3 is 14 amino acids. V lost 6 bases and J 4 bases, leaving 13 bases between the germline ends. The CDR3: CASSLSPRNQPQHF. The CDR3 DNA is TGTGCCAGCAGTCTCAGCCCCAGGAATCAGCCCCAGCATTTT.

This CDR3 is CASSSPGLKLGEQFF. CDR3 DNA sequence: TGTGCCAGCAGCTCCCCGGGTCTCAAGCTCGGTGAGCAGTTCTTC. The chain links TRBV13 to TRBJ2-1; no reliable D call. CDR3 size: 15 residues. Germline CDR1 reads PRHDT; CDR2 reads FYEKMQ (reference sequence). Trimming shortened V by 4 bases and J by 9 bases, and 19 bases separated the two germline ends.

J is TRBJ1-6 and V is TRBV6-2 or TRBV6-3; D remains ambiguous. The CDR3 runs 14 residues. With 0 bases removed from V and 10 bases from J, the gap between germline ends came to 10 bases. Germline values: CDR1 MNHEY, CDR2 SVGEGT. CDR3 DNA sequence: TGTGCCAGCAGTTACTCAGGCCAGACCTCACCCCTCCACTTT. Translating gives CASSYSGQTSPLHF.